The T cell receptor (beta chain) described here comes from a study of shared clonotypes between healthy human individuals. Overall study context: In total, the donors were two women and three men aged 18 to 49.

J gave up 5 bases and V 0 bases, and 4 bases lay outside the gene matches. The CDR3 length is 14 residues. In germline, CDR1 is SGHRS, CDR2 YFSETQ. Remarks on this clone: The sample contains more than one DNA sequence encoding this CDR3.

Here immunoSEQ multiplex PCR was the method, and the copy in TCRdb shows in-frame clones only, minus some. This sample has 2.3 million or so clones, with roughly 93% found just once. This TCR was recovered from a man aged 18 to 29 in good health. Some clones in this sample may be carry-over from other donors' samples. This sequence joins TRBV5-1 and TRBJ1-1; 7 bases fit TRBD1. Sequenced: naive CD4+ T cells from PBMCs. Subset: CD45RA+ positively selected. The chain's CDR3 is CASSLGGGYTEAFF. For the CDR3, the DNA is TGCGCCAGCAGCTTGGGAGGGGGCTATACTGAAGCTTTCTTT.